This T cell receptor (beta chain) was sequenced in a study of shared clonotypes between healthy human individuals. The study, taken as a whole, reports: Generation probabilities were higher for clonotypes shared across all four sorted-subset donors than for unshared ones.

Worth noting for this clone: The antigen is undetermined.

CD45RA+ naive and CD45RA-negative memory subsets were separated from CD4+ cells. The assay was run at deep level. Genomic DNA belonging to each subset was distributed in equal measure over several immunoSEQ plates. This table comes from immunoSEQ multiplex PCR, and its TCRdb copy is limited to in-frame clones, with some not included. The sample consists of 1,400,000 or so clones, around 98.5% of them appearing once. The CDR3 length is 16 residues. Germline V gives CDR1 SGHRS, CDR2 YFSETQ. V shed 0 bases and J shed 0 bases, with 12 bases lying between them. The chain employs TRBV5-1 and TRBJ1-1, with D possibly being TRBD1 (5 bases). The clonotype was recovered from a man aged 30 to 39 in good health. The specimen was naive CD4+ T cells sorted from blood. Subset described: CD45RA+ positively selected. DNA of the CDR3: TGCGCCAGCAGCTTGGCGGGGGGGTCGATGAACACTGAAGCTTTCTTT. The encoded protein is CASSLAGGSMNTEAFF.